A single sample gave rise to the 2 T cell receptor beta chains below, sequenced in a study of yellow fever vaccine responses in identical twins. One entry per CDR3 protein results from TCRdb running MiXCR on the RT-PCR reads. This sample carries more than 2,500 distinct CDR3 sequences, 87% of them seen once, and the ten largest clones take more than 2%. The material sequenced was T cells from blood (PBMCs), unsorted or a sorted subset (not recorded which), taken before or after yellow fever vaccination (not recorded which). The receptors shown here come from a woman aged 18 to 35 who received the yellow fever vaccine.

Only one count was recorded for this clonotype. The V and J genes are TRBV5-1 and TRBJ2-7; the D is unclear. The CDR3 contains 13 residues. Germline CDR1 reads SGHRS; CDR2 reads YFSETQ. V was cut by 0 bases and J by 3 bases, with 7 bases left in between. The CDR3 spells CASSLDWDYEQYF. The CDR3 DNA follows: TGCGCCAGCAGCTTGGATTGGGACTACGAGCAGTACTTC.

V and J are TRBV23-1 and TRBJ2-3, with D possibly being TRBD1 (7 bases). TRBV23-1 is placed among ORFs of uncertain function. The CDR3 is 17 amino acids. Trimming took 2 bases from V and 4 from J, leaving 19 bases between them. For the CDR3, the DNA is TGCGCCAGCAGTCAACGTGACAGGGAGGAGGGTCCAGATACGCAGTATTTT. Translation: CASSQRDREEGPDTQYF.